This T cell receptor (beta chain) was observed in a study of identical twins. A universal primer site was created by template switching, with the cDNA bearing unique molecular identifiers. MiXCR, run by TCRdb on the 5' RACE reads, gives a single entry per CDR3 protein. This sample has roughly 1.6 million distinct CDR3 sequences, with around 33% found just once. Study results and caveats: It was out-of-frame TCR alpha sharing in monozygotic twins that models underestimated. Conclusions were based on cross-sectional statistical analysis, without following the same donors. Zero-insertion findings could be partly confounded by invariant cells (MAIT and iNKT cells).

Germline loops: CDR1 DFQATT, CDR2 SNEGSKA (reference sequence). Trimming shortened V by 5 bases and J by 2 bases, and 11 bases separated the two germline ends. The CDR3 length is 13 residues. This clonotype was seen a handful of times. Its antigen is not known. This rearrangement joins TRBV20-1 to TRBJ2-3; a possible D gene is TRBD2 (6 bases). This sequence was found in a newborn girl in good health. Sequencing was carried out using cord blood. In DNA, the CDR3 is TGCAGTGCTTTCGGGGGTTCCACAGATACGCAGTATTTT. Amino acids: CSAFGGSTDTQYF.